Presented here are 16 T cell receptor beta chains from one specimen sequenced in a study of T cell repertoires in cytomegalovirus infection. Each CDR3 protein gets one entry after TCRdb re-called the reads with MiXCR. The profile shows more than 650,000 distinct CDR3 sequences, under 40% of them singletons. Sequencing input: PBMCs. These receptors all stem from a human donor in good health (CMV status not recorded). Some clones in this sample may be carry-over from other donors' samples.

This clonotype was seen a few times. The chain is built from TRBV11-2 and TRBJ2-5; D is possibly TRBD1 or TRBD2 (5 bases each). This CDR3 is 15 amino acids long. The germline CDR1 and CDR2 sequences are SGHAT and FQNNGV. Trimming cost V 4 bases and J 5 bases, with 17 bases left between them. The CDR3 bases are TGTGCCAGCAGCTGGGGGTGGCAGGGCGGCGAGACCCAGTACTTC. Encoded protein: CASSWGWQGGETQYF.

This chain links TRBV7-8 with TRBJ2-7; 9 nucleotides align to TRBD1. Germline V gene data show CDR1 as SGHVS and CDR2 as FQNEAQ. The CDR3 extends over 15 amino acids. The V segment lost 5 bases and the J segment 2 bases; nucleotides outside the gene matches: 7. For the CDR3, the DNA is TGTGCCAGCAGCCCAGAGGGACAGGGAACCTACGAGCAGTACTTC. Encoded protein: CASSPEGQGTYEQYF.

The chain couples TRBV6-1 to TRBJ1-6; 9 bases fit TRBD1. V dropped 4 bases and J dropped 9; count of bases not matched to a gene: 4. Germline V gene sequence: CDR1 MNHNS, CDR2 SASEGT. The CDR3 extends over 14 amino acids. The CDR3 is CASSGGQGGSPLHF. The CDR3 DNA follows: TGTGCCAGCAGTGGGGGACAGGGAGGTTCACCCCTCCACTTT.

This clonotype was seen more than once but under ten times. The gene calls are TRBV28 and TRBJ2-7; 11 nucleotides align to TRBD2. The CDR3 loop spans 17 amino acids. V trimming: 5 bases; J trimming: 1 base; junction bases outside the gene matches: 10. Germline V gene sequence: CDR1 MDHEN, CDR2 SYDVKM. The CDR3 nucleotides are TGTGCCAGCAGTCCCATTCTAGCGGGGGGTCTATCCTACGAGCAGTACTTC. Translating gives CASSPILAGGLSYEQYF.

The sample holds a few counts of this clonotype. This chain links TRBV27 with TRBJ1-1, with D uncertain. With 6 bases removed from V and 3 bases from J, the gap between germline ends came to 14 bases. Per the germline V gene, CDR1 is MNHEY and CDR2 is SMNVEV (reference sequence). This CDR3 is 14 amino acids long. CDR3 residues: CASRTYPGHTEAFF. In nucleotides, the CDR3 is TGTGCCAGCAGAACTTACCCCGGGCACACTGAAGCTTTCTTT.

This chain links TRBV19 with TRBJ1-1; D is unresolved. The V end lost 4 bases, the J end lost 1 base, and 7 bases lay between the germline ends. Germline loops: CDR1 LNHDA, CDR2 SQIVND (reference sequence). The CDR3 totals 13 residues. The CDR3 is CASSRNKNTEAFF. The CDR3 DNA is TGTGCCAGTAGTAGGAACAAGAACACTGAAGCTTTCTTT.

This clonotype came up once. This CDR3 is CASRIQGLGNQPQHF. Here the CDR3 DNA reads TGTGCCAGTAGGATACAGGGGTTAGGCAATCAGCCCCAGCATTTT. This chain connects TRBV19 to TRBJ1-5, with TRBD1 matching over 7 bases. There are 15 residues in the CDR3. Germline CDR1 reads LNHDA; CDR2 reads SQIVND (reference sequence). After removal of 6 bases from V and 2 bases from J, the junction contained 7 bases not matched to a gene.

This chain uses TRBV5-8 with TRBJ2-5; the D gene could be TRBD1 or TRBD2 (6 bases each). With 5 bases removed from V and 2 bases from J, the gap between germline ends came to 19 bases. This CDR3 has 16 amino acids. Looked up from germline, CDR1 is SGHTS and CDR2 is YDEGEE. The CDR3 sequence is CASSRKGGGLQETQYF. The CDR3 DNA sequence: TGTGCCAGCAGTCGTAAAGGGGGAGGTTTGCAAGAGACCCAGTACTTC. Combining the CDR3 with reference TRBV5-8 and TRBJ2-5 gives the whole variable domain EAGVTQSPTHLIKTRGQQATLRCSPISGHTSVYWYQQALGLGLQFLLWYDEGEERNRGNFPPRFSGRQFPNYSSELNVNALELEDSALYLCASSRKGGGLQETQYFGPGTRLLVL.

There are a few counts of this clonotype. The chain employs TRBV29-1 and TRBJ2-7, with 7 nucleotides matching TRBD1. V trimming: 6 bases; J trimming: 0 bases; junction bases outside the gene matches: 2. Germline CDR1 SQVTM, CDR2 ANQGSEA. This CDR3 region has 12 residues. The CDR3 region has the DNA TGCAGCGTGGGACAGTACTCCTACGAGCAGTACTTC. It encodes CSVGQYSYEQYF.

This clonotype was observed many times. The chain uses TRBV7-8 and TRBJ1-4; perhaps TRBD1 as D (5 bases). Germline CDR1 is SGHVS and CDR2 is FQNEAQ. V lost 3 bases and J 8 bases, leaving 13 bases between the germline ends. The CDR3 length is 14 residues. The CDR3 here is CASSLGPGGEKLFF. In nucleotides, the CDR3 is TGTGCCAGCAGCTTGGGACCGGGCGGGGAAAAACTGTTTTTT.

In its sample, this clonotype was seen a few times. V is TRBV30 and J is TRBJ2-5; a weak D match, TRBD1 (6 bases). The CDR3 covers 14 residues. Germline V gene data show CDR1 as GTSNPN and CDR2 as SVGIG (reference sequence). V lost 2 bases, J lost 5 bases, and 15 bases lay in between. In DNA, the CDR3 is TGTGCCTGGAGTAGGGGACAAGTGAGGGAGACCCAGTACTTC. It specifies CAWSRGQVRETQYF.

The V and J genes are TRBV7-2 and TRBJ2-5; the D is unclear. V gave up 3 bases and J gave up 0 bases, with 8 bases separating them. In germline, CDR1 is SGHTA, CDR2 FQGNSA. The CDR3 totals 14 residues. The CDR3 loop reads CASSFLAYQETQYF. As DNA, the CDR3 is TGTGCCAGCAGCTTCTTGGCATACCAAGAGACCCAGTACTTC.

This clonotype has a handful of counts. The V gene is TRBV5-1, the J gene TRBJ2-3, with 7 positions matching TRBD2. V dropped 2 bases and J dropped 4; count of bases not matched to a gene: 7. The CDR3 loop spans 15 amino acids. The V gene's germline CDR1 is SGHRS and CDR2 YFSETQ. CDR3 amino acids: CASSLAGKPSDTQYF. Written as DNA, the CDR3 is TGCGCCAGCAGCTTAGCGGGAAAACCATCAGATACGCAGTATTTT.

This clonotype was counted many times. V and J are TRBV7-9 and TRBJ2-3; tentative D call: TRBD1 (7 bases). V lost 1 base to trimming and J lost 2 bases, with 13 bases between them. This CDR3 is built from 16 residues. CDR1 SEHNR and CDR2 FQNEAQ come from the germline V gene (reference sequence). For the CDR3, the DNA is TGTGCCAGCAGCTTAGGTCCCAGGGGGGACACAGATACGCAGTATTTT. Its translation is CASSLGPRGDTDTQYF. The whole variable domain, filled in from reference TRBV7-9 and TRBJ2-3, reads DTGVSQNPRHKITKRGQNVTFRCDPISEHNRLYWYRQTLGQGPEFLTYFQNEAQLEKSRLLSDRFSAERPKGSFSTLEIQRTEQGDSAMYLCASSLGPRGDTDTQYFGPGTRLTVL.

Worth noting for this clonotype: Here the CDR3 omits its conserved ending phenylalanine or tryptophan, so a read error is the likely source. The gene calls are TRBV7-2 and TRBJ1-6; the D is unclear. CDR1 SGHTA and CDR2 FQGNSA come from the germline V gene. Trimming shortened V by 5 bases and J by 14 bases, and 13 bases separated the two germline ends. The CDR3 totals 12 residues. The CDR3 nucleotides are TGTGCCAGCAGCCATCAGGTCGCATCCCTCCACTTG. This encodes CASSHQVASLHL.

The chain links TRBV19 to TRBJ2-1; D is possibly TRBD1 or TRBD2 (5 bases each). V was cut by 7 bases and J by 10 bases, with 23 bases left in between. There are 15 residues in the CDR3. CDR1 is LNHDA and CDR2 is SQIVND in the germline V gene (reference sequence). CDR3: CASKRRNQGNYEQFF. CDR3 DNA sequence: TGTGCCAGTAAAAGGAGGAACCAGGGAAATTACGAGCAGTTCTTC.